A single sample gave rise to the 16 T cell receptor beta chains below, sequenced in a study of blood T cell repertoires in COVID-19. Data came from immunoSEQ multiplex PCR; TCRdb stores just in-frame clones and leaves some out. Of around 310,000 clones in the sample, over 75% are singletons; the top ten hold around 9.5%. Input material: PBMCs or T cells enriched from blood (not recorded which). The receptors were gathered from a woman aged 40 to 49 who had recovered from COVID-19.

In DNA form, the CDR3 reads TGTGCCAGCAGCCAAGAGACCTTCGGACTAGGCGGCACCGGGGAGCTGTTTTTT. It specifies CASSQETFGLGGTGELFF. The chain links TRBV3-1 (or the pseudogene TRBV3-2) to TRBJ2-2; 7 bases line up with TRBD2. V trimming: 0 bases; J trimming: 4 bases; junction bases outside the gene matches: 11. Germline CDR1 and CDR2: LGHDT and YNNKEL (reference sequence). The CDR3 totals 18 residues.

The chain carries TRBV19 and TRBJ2-3, with a weak D call TRBD1 (6 bases). The germline V and J ends were trimmed by 6 bases and 4 bases, with 8 bases remaining between them. The CDR3 sequence is 12 residues long. The germline gives CDR1 LNHDA, CDR2 SQIVND (reference sequence). CDR3 in amino acids: CASRQGSDTQYF. The CDR3 DNA reads as TGTGCCAGTAGACAGGGATCAGATACGCAGTATTTT.

The chain couples TRBV10-2 to TRBJ2-7; 9 bases are a match to TRBD1. Trimming cost V 8 bases and J 4 bases; bases outside gene matches: 6. Germline values: CDR1 WSHSY, CDR2 SAAADI. The CDR3 loop spans 13 amino acids. As DNA, the CDR3 is TGCGCCAGCGCCACAGGGGGCCGTTACGAGCAGTACTTC. Protein product: CASATGGRYEQYF.

The chain uses TRBV7-9 and TRBJ2-1; 11 positions agree with TRBD2. The junction had 13 bases not matched to a gene; V was cut back by 5 bases and J by 10 bases. The CDR3 spans 16 residues. Germline V gene data show CDR1 as SEHNR and CDR2 as FQNEAQ (reference sequence). In DNA, the CDR3 is TGTGCCAGCAGCCCACGGGGTAGCGGGGGGGTATCAGAGCAGTTCTTC. It translates to CASSPRGSGGVSEQFF.

The chain couples TRBV7-9 to TRBJ2-2, with 7 bases matching TRBD1. This CDR3 spans 16 amino acids. Germline values: CDR1 SEHNR, CDR2 FQNEAQ (reference sequence). V shed 5 bases and J 4 bases; nucleotides not matched to a gene: 10. The CDR3 reads CASSRAATGSTGELFF. The CDR3 coding sequence is TGTGCCAGCAGCCGTGCCGCGACAGGGAGCACCGGGGAGCTGTTTTTT.

The V gene is TRBV5-4, the J gene TRBJ2-7, with D maybe TRBD1 (5 bases). V was shortened by 4 bases and J by 0 bases, with 14 bases between the two germline ends. Germline V CDR1 and CDR2: SGHNT, YYREEE (reference sequence). The CDR3 loop spans 15 amino acids. DNA for the CDR3: TGTGCCAGCAGCGCTCAGGGATCGAGCTCCTACGAGCAGTACTTC. Its translation is CASSAQGSSSYEQYF.

The chain couples TRBV7-2 to TRBJ2-1; no firm D call. The CDR3 length is 11 residues. The V and J ends lost 6 bases and 9 bases respectively, with 9 bases between them. The germline gives CDR1 SGHTA, CDR2 FQGNSA. CDR3 bases: TGTGCCAGCAGACTAAGAGTTGAGCAGTTCTTC. This encodes CASRLRVEQFF.

V is TRBV10-2 and J is TRBJ2-2; 8 bases line up with TRBD1. The CDR3 extends over 16 amino acids. The J segment lost 5 bases and the V segment lost 4 bases, leaving 9 bases of the junction unmatched. CDR1 and CDR2 (germline): WSHSY, SAAADI. Written as DNA, the CDR3 is TGCGCCAGCAGTGCCGTTGACACAGGGGGGACCGGGGAGCTGTTTTTT. Amino acid sequence: CASSAVDTGGTGELFF.

This rearrangement joins TRBV9 to TRBJ2-3; 10 bases agree with TRBD1. The CDR3 length is 19 residues. CDR1 is SGDLS and CDR2 is YYNGEE in the germline V gene. Trimming cost V 4 bases and J 5 bases; bases outside gene matches: 19. The CDR3 is CASSTTGGRTATMGDTQYF. The DNA of the CDR3 is TGTGCCAGCAGCACGACAGGGGGCCGAACGGCTACTATGGGAGATACGCAGTATTTT.

This clone was observed once. V and J are TRBV7-2 and TRBJ1-6, with D maybe TRBD1 (6 bases). Deletions cut 5 bases from V and 7 bases from J, with 9 bases between. The CDR3 is made up of 13 amino acids. The germline CDR1 and CDR2 sequences are SGHTA and FQGNSA. The CDR3 reads CASSPRGNSPLHF. The DNA of the CDR3 is TGTGCCAGCAGCCCGAGGGGGAATTCACCCCTCCACTTT.

The chain has TRBV20-1 and TRBJ2-7; 7 nucleotides align to TRBD1. Germline values: CDR1 DFQATT, CDR2 SNEGSKA (reference sequence). Trimming at V came to 3 bases and at J to 2 bases, leaving 7 bases not matched to a gene. The CDR3 runs to 14 residues. The chain's CDR3 is CSASVGGRTYEQYF. CDR3 nucleotides: TGCAGTGCTAGTGTAGGGGGCCGGACCTACGAGCAGTACTTC.

The CDR3: CAWSRDSTYEQYF. The CDR3 nucleotides read TGTGCCTGGAGTAGGGACAGCACCTACGAGCAGTACTTC. This sequence joins TRBV30 and TRBJ2-7, with 7 bases matching TRBD1. Trimming cost V 2 bases and J 2 bases; bases outside gene matches: 3. This CDR3 region has 13 residues. Germline assignment: CDR1 GTSNPN and CDR2 SVGIG (reference sequence).

The rearrangement joins TRBV11-3 to TRBJ2-7; possibly TRBD2 for D (5 bases). The CDR3 loop spans 14 amino acids. The V gene's germline CDR1 is SGHNT and CDR2 YENEEA. The V end was cut by 4 bases, the J end by 3 bases, with 13 bases between. The CDR3 coding sequence is TGTGCCAGCAGCTCGGGCGCGGGTAACTACGAGCAGTACTTC. Translated: CASSSGAGNYEQYF.

This chain joins TRBV5-4 and TRBJ1-1, with D maybe TRBD1 (5 bases). CDR1 is SGHNT, CDR2 YYREEE, per germline (reference sequence). Trimming removed 5 bases from V and 2 bases from J, with 13 bases in between. The CDR3 has 14 amino acids. The CDR3 loop is CASSWGVTNTEAFF. The CDR3 bases are TGTGCCAGCAGTTGGGGGGTGACAAACACTGAAGCTTTCTTT.

This chain links TRBV2 with TRBJ1-1; tentatively, D is TRBD1 (6 bases). V lost 6 bases and J 4 bases, leaving 15 bases between the germline ends. The CDR3 consists of 14 residues. Germline V lookup: CDR1 SNHLY, CDR2 FYNNEI. The CDR3, as DNA: TGTGCCAGCAGCGATATACAGGGAACCACTGAAGCTTTCTTT. Protein: CASSDIQGTTEAFF.

V and J are TRBV27 and TRBJ2-7, with TRBD1 as a possible D gene (6 bases). This CDR3 is built from 14 residues. Trimming took off 5 bases at V and 0 bases at J, with 11 bases between the two ends. Germline values: CDR1 MNHEY, CDR2 SMNVEV (reference sequence). The CDR3 DNA reads TGTGCCAGCAGTCAGGGGCTGAGCTCCTACGAGCAGTACTTC. Protein product: CASSQGLSSYEQYF.